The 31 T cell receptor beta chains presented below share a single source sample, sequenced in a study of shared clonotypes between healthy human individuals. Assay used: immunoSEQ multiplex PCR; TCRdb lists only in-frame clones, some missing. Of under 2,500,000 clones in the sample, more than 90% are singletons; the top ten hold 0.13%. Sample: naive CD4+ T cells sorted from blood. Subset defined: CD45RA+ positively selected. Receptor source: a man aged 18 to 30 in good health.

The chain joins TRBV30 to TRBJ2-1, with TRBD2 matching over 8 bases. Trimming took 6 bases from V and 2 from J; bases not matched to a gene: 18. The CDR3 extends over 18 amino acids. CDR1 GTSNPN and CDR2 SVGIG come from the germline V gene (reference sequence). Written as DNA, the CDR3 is TGTGCCTGTGCAGACTACGGAAAGCGGGAGATCGCCTACAATGAGCAGTTCTTC. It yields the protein CACADYGKREIAYNEQFF.

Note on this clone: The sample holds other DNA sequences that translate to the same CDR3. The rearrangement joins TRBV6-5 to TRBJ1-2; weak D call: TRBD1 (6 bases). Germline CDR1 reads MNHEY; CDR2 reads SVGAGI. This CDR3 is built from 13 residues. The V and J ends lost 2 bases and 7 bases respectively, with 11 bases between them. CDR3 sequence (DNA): TGTGCCAGCAGTTACGGATTAGGGGGTGGCTACACCTTC. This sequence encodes CASSYGLGGGYTF.

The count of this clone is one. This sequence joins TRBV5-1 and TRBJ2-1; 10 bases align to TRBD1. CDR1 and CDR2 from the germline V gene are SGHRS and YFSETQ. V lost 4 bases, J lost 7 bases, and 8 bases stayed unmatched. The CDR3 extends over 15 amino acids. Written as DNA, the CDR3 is TGCGCCAGCAGCCTAGGGACAGGGGAGGTAAATGAGCAGTTCTTC. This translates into CASSLGTGEVNEQFF.

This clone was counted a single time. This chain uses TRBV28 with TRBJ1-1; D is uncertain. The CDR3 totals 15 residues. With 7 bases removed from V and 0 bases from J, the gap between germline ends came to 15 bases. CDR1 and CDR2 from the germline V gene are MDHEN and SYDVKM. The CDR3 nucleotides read TGTGCCAGCACCCCGGGGAGTTTCCTGAACACTGAAGCTTTCTTT. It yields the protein CASTPGSFLNTEAFF.

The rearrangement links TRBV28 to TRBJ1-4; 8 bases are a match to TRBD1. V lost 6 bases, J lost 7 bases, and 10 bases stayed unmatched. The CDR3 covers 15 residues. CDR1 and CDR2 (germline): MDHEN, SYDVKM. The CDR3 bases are TGTGCCAGCAGACAGCAGGGGGCGCGGAGTGAAAAACTGTTTTTT. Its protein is CASRQQGARSEKLFF.

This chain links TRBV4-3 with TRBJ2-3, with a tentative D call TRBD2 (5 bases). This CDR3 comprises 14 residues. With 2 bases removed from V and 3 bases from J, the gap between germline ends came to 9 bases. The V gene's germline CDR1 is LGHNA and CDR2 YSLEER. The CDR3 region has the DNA TGCGCCAGCAGCCAACGATGGGAGACAGATACGCAGTATTTT. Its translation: CASSQRWETDTQYF.

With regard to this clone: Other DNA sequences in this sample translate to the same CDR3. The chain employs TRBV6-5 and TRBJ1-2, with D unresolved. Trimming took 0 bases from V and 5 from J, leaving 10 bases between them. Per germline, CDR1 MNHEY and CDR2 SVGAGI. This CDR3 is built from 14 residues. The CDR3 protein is CASSYSGGSYGYTF. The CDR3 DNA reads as TGTGCCAGCAGTTACTCCGGAGGGTCTTATGGCTACACCTTC.

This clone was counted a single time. Written as DNA, the CDR3 is TGTGCCAGCAGTGAAAGTTTACAGGGTAGGACAGATACGCAGTATTTT. This codes for CASSESLQGRTDTQYF. The V call is TRBV25-1, the J call TRBJ2-3; maybe TRBD1 (6 bases). From germline, CDR1 is MGHDK and CDR2 SYGVNS. Trimming pared 2 bases from V and 3 bases from J, leaving 15 bases between. The CDR3 has 16 amino acids. Full variable domain (remainder filled in from reference TRBV25-1 and TRBJ2-3): EADIYQTPRYLVIGTGKKITLECSQTMGHDKMYWYQQDPGMELHLIHYSYGVNSTEKGDLSSESTVSRIRTEHFPLTLESARPSHTSQYLCASSESLQGRTDTQYFGPGTRLTVL.

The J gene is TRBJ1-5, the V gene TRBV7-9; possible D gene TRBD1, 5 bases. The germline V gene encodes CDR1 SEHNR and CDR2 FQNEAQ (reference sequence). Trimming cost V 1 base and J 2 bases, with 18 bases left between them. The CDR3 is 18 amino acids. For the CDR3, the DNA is TGTGCCAGCAGCTTAGGACCTGCTGGGACGGCCGGCAATCAGCCCCAGCATTTT. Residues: CASSLGPAGTAGNQPQHF.

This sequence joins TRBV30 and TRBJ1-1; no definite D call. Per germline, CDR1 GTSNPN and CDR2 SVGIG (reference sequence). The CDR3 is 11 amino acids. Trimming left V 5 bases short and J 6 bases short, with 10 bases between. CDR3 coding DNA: TGTGCCTGGGGCGGTGGCGCTGAAGCTTTCTTT. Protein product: CAWGGGAEAFF.

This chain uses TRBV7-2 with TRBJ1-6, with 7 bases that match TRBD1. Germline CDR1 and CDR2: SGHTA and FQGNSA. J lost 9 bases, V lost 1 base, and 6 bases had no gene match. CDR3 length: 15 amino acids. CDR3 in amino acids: CASSLEGRGVSPLHF. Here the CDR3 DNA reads TGTGCCAGCAGCTTAGAGGGCAGGGGGGTTTCACCCCTCCACTTT.

CDR3 bases: TGTGCCAGCAGCTTAGCTTGGACAAGCTCCTACGAGCAGTACTTC. Translating it yields CASSLAWTSSYEQYF. This chain uses TRBV7-2 with TRBJ2-7, with D possibly TRBD1 on 5 matching bases. V lost 0 bases to trimming and J lost 0 bases, with 9 bases between them. CDR1 and CDR2 (germline): SGHTA, FQGNSA. This CDR3 contains 15 residues.

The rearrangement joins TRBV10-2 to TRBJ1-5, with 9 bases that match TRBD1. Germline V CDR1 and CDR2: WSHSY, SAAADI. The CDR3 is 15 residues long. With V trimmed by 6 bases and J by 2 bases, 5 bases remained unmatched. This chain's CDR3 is CASSEQGAGNQPQHF. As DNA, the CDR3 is TGCGCCAGCAGCGAACAGGGGGCGGGCAATCAGCCCCAGCATTTT.

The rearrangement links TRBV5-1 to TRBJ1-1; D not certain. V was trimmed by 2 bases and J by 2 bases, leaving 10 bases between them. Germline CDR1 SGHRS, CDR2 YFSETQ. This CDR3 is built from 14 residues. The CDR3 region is CASSFDGVNTEAFF. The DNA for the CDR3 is TGCGCCAGCAGCTTCGACGGGGTCAACACTGAAGCTTTCTTT.

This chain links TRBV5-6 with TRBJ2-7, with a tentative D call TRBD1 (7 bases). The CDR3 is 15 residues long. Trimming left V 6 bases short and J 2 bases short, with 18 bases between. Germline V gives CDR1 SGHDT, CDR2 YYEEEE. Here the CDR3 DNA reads TGTGCCAGCAACCCAGTGGCAGGGGGGCCCTACGAGCAGTACTTC. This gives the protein CASNPVAGGPYEQYF.

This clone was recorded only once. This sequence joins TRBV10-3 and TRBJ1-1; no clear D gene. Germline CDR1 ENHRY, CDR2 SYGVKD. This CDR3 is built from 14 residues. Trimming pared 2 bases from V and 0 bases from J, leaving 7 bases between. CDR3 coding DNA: TGTGCCATCAGTGAGGATCAGCTGAACACTGAAGCTTTCTTT. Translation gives CAISEDQLNTEAFF.

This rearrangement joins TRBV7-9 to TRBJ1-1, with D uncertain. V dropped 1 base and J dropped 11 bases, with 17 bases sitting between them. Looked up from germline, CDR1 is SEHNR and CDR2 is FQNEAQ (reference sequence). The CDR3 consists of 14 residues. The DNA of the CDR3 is TGTGCCAGCAGCTTAGGACGGCCCGAGGATCTTGCTTTCTTT. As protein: CASSLGRPEDLAFF.

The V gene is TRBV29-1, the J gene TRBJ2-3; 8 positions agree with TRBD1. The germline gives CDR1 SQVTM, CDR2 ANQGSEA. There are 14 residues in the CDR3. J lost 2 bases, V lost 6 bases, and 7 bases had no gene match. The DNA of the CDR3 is TGCAGCGTACTCAGGGGGCCGGACACAGATACGCAGTATTTT. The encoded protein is CSVLRGPDTDTQYF.

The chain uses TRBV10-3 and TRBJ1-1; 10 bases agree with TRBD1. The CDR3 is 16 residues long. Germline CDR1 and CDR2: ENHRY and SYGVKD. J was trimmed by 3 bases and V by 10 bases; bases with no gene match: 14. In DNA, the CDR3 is TGTGCCAGCCATACCAGGGGGACAGGGGTAGACACTGAAGCTTTCTTT. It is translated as CASHTRGTGVDTEAFF.

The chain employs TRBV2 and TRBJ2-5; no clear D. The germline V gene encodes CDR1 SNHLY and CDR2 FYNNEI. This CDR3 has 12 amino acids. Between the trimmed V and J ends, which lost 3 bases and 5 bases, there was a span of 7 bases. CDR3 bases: TGTGCCAGCAGTGAGTTACGGGAGACCCAGTACTTC. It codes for CASSELRETQYF.

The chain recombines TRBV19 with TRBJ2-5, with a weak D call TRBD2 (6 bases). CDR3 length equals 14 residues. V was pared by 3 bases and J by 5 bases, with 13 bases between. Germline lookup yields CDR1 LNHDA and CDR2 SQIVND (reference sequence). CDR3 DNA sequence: TGTGCCAGTAGTATGGGCCGGAGGGAGGAGACCCAGTACTTC. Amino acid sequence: CASSMGRREETQYF.

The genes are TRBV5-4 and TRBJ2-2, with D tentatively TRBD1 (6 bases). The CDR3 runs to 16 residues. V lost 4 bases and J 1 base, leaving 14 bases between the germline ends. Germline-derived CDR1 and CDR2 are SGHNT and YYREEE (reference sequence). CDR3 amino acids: CASSRTVSGNTGELFF. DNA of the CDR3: TGTGCCAGCAGCCGGACAGTATCGGGGAACACCGGGGAGCTGTTTTTT.

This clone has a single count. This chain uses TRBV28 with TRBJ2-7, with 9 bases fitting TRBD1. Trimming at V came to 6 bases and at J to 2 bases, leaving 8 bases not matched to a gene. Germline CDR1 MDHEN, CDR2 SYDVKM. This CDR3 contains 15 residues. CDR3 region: CASRAPGQGTYEQYF. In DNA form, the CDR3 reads TGTGCCAGCAGGGCGCCGGGACAGGGTACCTACGAGCAGTACTTC.

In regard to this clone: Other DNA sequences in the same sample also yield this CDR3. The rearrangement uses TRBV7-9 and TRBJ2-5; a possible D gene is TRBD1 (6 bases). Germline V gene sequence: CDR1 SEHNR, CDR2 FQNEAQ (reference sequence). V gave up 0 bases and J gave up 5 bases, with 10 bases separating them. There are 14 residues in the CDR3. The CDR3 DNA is TGTGCCAGCAGCTTAGCAGTTAGGGGGGAGACCCAGTACTTC. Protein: CASSLAVRGETQYF.

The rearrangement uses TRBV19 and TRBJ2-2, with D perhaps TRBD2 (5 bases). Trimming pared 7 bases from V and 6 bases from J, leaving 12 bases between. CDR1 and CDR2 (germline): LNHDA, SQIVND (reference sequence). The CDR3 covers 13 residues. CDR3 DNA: TGTGCCAGTAACGAGGGCCTTCCCGGGGAGCTGTTTTTT. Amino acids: CASNEGLPGELFF.

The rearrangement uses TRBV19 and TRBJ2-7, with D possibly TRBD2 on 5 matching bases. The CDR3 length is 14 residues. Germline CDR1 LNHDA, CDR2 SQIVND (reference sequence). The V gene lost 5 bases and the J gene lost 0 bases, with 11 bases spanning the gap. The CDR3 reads CASSLGGSSYEQYF. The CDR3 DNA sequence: TGTGCCAGTAGTCTGGGCGGGTCCTCCTACGAGCAGTACTTC. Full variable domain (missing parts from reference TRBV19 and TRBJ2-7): DGGITQSPKYLFRKEGQNVTLSCEQNLNHDAMYWYRQDPGQGLRLIYYSQIVNDFQKGDIAEGYSVSREKKESFPLTVTSAQKNPTAFYLCASSLGGSSYEQYFGPGTRLTVT.

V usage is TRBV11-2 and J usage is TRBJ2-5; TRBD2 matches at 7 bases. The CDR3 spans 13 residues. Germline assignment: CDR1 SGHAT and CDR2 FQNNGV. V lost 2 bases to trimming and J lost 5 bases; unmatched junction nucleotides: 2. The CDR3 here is CASSLWEGETQYF. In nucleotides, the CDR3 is TGTGCCAGCAGCTTATGGGAGGGGGAGACCCAGTACTTC.

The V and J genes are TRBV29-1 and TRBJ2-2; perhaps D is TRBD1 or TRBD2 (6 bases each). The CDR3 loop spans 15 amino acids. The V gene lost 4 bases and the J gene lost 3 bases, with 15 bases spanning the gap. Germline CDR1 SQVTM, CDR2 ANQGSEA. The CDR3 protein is CSVVQGGSYTGELFF. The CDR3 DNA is TGCAGCGTTGTACAAGGGGGGTCCTACACCGGGGAGCTGTTTTTT.

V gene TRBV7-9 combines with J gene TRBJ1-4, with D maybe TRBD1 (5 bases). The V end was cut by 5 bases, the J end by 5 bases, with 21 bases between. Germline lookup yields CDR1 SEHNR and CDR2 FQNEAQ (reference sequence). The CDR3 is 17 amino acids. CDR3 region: CASSRLRLWDRNEKLFF. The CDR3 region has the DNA TGTGCCAGCAGCCGCCTCAGACTTTGGGACCGAAATGAAAAACTGTTTTTT.

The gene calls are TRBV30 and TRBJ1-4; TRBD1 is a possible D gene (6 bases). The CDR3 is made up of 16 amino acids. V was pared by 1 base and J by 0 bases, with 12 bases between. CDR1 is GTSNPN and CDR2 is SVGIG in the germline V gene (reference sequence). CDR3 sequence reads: CAWSAGVGSTNEKLFF. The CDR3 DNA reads TGTGCCTGGAGTGCAGGGGTGGGCTCAACTAATGAAAAACTGTTTTTT. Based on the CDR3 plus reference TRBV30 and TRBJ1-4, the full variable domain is SQTIHQWPATLVQPVGSPLSLECTVEGTSNPNLYWYRQAAGRGLQLLFYSVGIGQISSEVPQNLSASRPQDRQFILSSKKLLLSDSGFYLCAWSAGVGSTNEKLFFGSGTQLSVL.

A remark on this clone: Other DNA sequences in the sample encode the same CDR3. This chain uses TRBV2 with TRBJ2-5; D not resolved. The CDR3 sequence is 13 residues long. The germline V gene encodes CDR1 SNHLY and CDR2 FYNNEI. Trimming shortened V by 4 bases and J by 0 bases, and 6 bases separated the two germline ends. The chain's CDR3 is CASSVGYQETQYF. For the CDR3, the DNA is TGTGCCAGCAGTGTAGGTTACCAAGAGACCCAGTACTTC.